This passage covers 16 T cell receptor beta chains from one sample sequenced in a study of blood T cells in healthy people across ages. It was with a sample-barcoded 5' primer and a J-beta primer mix that a second PCR of roughly 7 to 12 cycles was run. TCRdb redid the calling of the 5' RACE reads with MiXCR, one entry per CDR3 protein. The table records more than 550,000 distinct CDR3 sequences, about a fifth of them present only once. Sequencing was carried out using blood. These receptors originate from a man between 65 and 85 years old in good health.

Regarding this clonotype: A junction end diverges from the germline sequence, so it may reflect a read error. This CDR3 is CASSQVRYDEEYF. The DNA of the CDR3 is TGTGCCAGCAGCCAAGTAAGGTACGACGAGGAGTACTTC. V and J are TRBV14 and TRBJ2-1; D remains ambiguous. The CDR3 is 13 amino acids. The germline gives CDR1 SGHDN, CDR2 FVKESK.

The chain couples TRBV19 to TRBJ2-1; tentative D call: TRBD2 (6 bases). The V gene's germline CDR1 is LNHDA and CDR2 SQIVND (reference sequence). This CDR3 has 14 residues. The V end lost 2 bases, the J end lost 9 bases, and 14 bases lay between the germline ends. This CDR3 is CASSISGGRSEQFF. The DNA of the CDR3 is TGTGCCAGTAGTATATCCGGGGGAAGGAGTGAGCAGTTCTTC.

This clonotype has more than one count but fewer than ten. V usage is TRBV25-1 and J usage is TRBJ2-5; D remains ambiguous. CDR1 and CDR2 (germline): MGHDK, SYGVNS. The CDR3 is made up of 12 amino acids. The germline V and J ends were trimmed by 0 bases and 5 bases, with 4 bases remaining between them. The CDR3 nucleotides are TGTGCCAGCAGTGAATACGCCGAGACCCAGTACTTC. This translates into CASSEYAETQYF. The complete variable domain, with remaining parts taken from reference TRBV25-1 and TRBJ2-5, reads EADIYQTPRYLVIGTGKKITLECSQTMGHDKMYWYQQDPGMELHLIHYSYGVNSTEKGDLSSESTVSRIRTEHFPLTLESARPSHTSQYLCASSEYAETQYFGPGTRLLVL.

This clonotype has just one count. This sequence joins TRBV6-5 and TRBJ2-6; D possibly corresponds to TRBD1 (5 bases). Germline V gene data show CDR1 as MNHEY and CDR2 as SVGAGI. V gave up 1 base and J gave up 1 base, with 8 bases separating them. CDR3 size: 16 residues. The CDR3 DNA sequence: TGTGCCAGCAGTTACTGGCAGGGTTCTGGGGCCAACGTCCTGACTTTC. This gives the protein CASSYWQGSGANVLTF.

The chain carries TRBV5-1 and TRBJ2-7; the D is unclear. V lost 4 bases to trimming and J lost 7 bases, with 9 bases between them. Germline V gene lookup returns CDR1 SGHRS and CDR2 YFSETQ. The CDR3 runs to 11 residues. CDR3: CASSPLPEQYV. The CDR3 region has the DNA TGCGCCAGCAGCCCCCTTCCGGAGCAGTACGTC.

J is TRBJ2-7 and V is TRBV19; possible D gene TRBD2, 5 bases. CDR1 is LNHDA and CDR2 is SQIVND in the germline V gene (reference sequence). The CDR3 totals 13 residues. Trimming shortened V by 3 bases and J by 5 bases, and 11 bases separated the two germline ends. The DNA of the CDR3 is TGTGCCAGTAGTATTTCTCGGGGTGACGAGCAGTACTTC. This translates into CASSISRGDEQYF.

A word on this clonotype: A read error may produce the germline difference seen at one junction end. The chain is built from TRBV7-9 and TRBJ2-1; 7 bases match TRBD1. From germline, CDR1 is SEHNR and CDR2 FQNEAQ (reference sequence). The CDR3 loop spans 15 amino acids. The CDR3 sequence is CAGSLTGSSYNEQFF. The CDR3 DNA is TGTGCCGGCAGCTTGACAGGGAGCTCCTACAATGAGCAGTTCTTC.

This clonotype was seen more than once but under ten times. The gene calls are TRBV12-3 or TRBV12-4 and TRBJ1-2; D unclear. This CDR3 has 15 amino acids. V lost 3 bases and J 4 bases, leaving 15 bases between the germline ends. DNA of the CDR3: TGTGCCAGCAGTTTCAACCGGGGAGGTAGCTATGGCTACACCTTC. Protein product: CASSFNRGGSYGYTF.

In this sample, this clonotype turned up a few times. CDR3 residues: CASSPHAGSEKLFF. In DNA form, the CDR3 reads TGTGCCAGCTCACCTCATGCAGGGTCGGAAAAACTGTTTTTT. V is TRBV18 and J is TRBJ1-4, with a tentative D call TRBD1 (5 bases). CDR3 length: 14 residues. The V end lost 3 bases, the J end lost 8 bases, and 13 bases lay between the germline ends. CDR1 and CDR2 from the germline V gene are KGHSH and LQKENI.

Comments on this clonotype: A read error may produce the germline difference seen at one junction end. The V and J genes are TRBV5-1 and TRBJ1-2, with no clear D. CDR1 is SGHRS and CDR2 is YFSETQ in the germline V gene. CDR3 size: 13 residues. DNA of the CDR3: TGCGCCAGCATCTTGTGGTATAACTATGGCTACACCTTC. Its protein is CASILWYNYGYTF.

This clonotype has a handful of counts. The V call is TRBV29-1, the J call TRBJ2-3, with D perhaps given as TRBD1 or TRBD2 (5 bases each). This CDR3 spans 13 amino acids. Germline CDR1 is SQVTM and CDR2 is ANQGSEA. Trimming shortened V by 4 bases and J by 0 bases, and 8 bases separated the two germline ends. The CDR3 nucleotides are TGCAGCGTTGTCTGGGACAGCACAGATACGCAGTATTTT. Translating it yields CSVVWDSTDTQYF.

This clonotype was observed a handful of times. The V gene is TRBV6-6, the J gene TRBJ1-4; no clear D gene. Per germline, CDR1 MNHNY and CDR2 SVGAGI (reference sequence). V lost 6 bases to trimming and J lost 10 bases, with 12 bases between them. The CDR3 loop spans 12 amino acids. The DNA for the CDR3 is TGTGCCAGCAGACCCGGGGAGGGAAAACTGTTTTTT. This sequence encodes CASRPGEGKLFF.

The chain carries TRBV29-1 and TRBJ2-5; no reliable D call. Germline CDR1 is SQVTM and CDR2 is ANQGSEA. The V and J ends lost 6 bases and 5 bases respectively, with 10 bases between them. The CDR3 covers 11 residues. CDR3: CSVVVGETQYF. CDR3 in DNA: TGCAGCGTCGTGGTCGGGGAGACCCAGTACTTC.

The rearrangement joins TRBV12-3 or TRBV12-4 to TRBJ1-1, with D perhaps matching TRBD1 (5 bases). With 5 bases removed from V and 11 bases from J, the gap between germline ends came to 18 bases. CDR3 length equals 13 residues. The CDR3 coding sequence is TGTGCCAGCAGTGGTCGTGCGGGGGAACGGGCTTTCTTT. Its translation: CASSGRAGERAFF.

The gene calls are TRBV20-1 and TRBJ2-1; TRBD1 agrees at 7 bases. The trim removed 0 bases at V and 10 bases at J, leaving 12 bases unmatched. Germline CDR1 is DFQATT and CDR2 is SNEGSKA (reference sequence). This CDR3 is built from 15 residues. The CDR3 coding sequence is TGCAGTGCTAGAGATCGCAGGACAGGAGTAAAAGAGCAGTTCTTC. This codes for CSARDRRTGVKEQFF.

The chain recombines TRBV6-6 with TRBJ2-7; 9 bases are shared with TRBD2. The end of the DNA aligns better with TRBJ2-1, so the J call may be wrong. CDR3 size: 15 residues. In germline, CDR1 is MNHNY, CDR2 SVGAGI (reference sequence). CDR3: CASSRAGTSLNEQFF. CDR3 sequence (DNA): TGTGCCAGCAGTAGAGCCGGGACTAGCTTGAATGAGCAGTTCTTC.